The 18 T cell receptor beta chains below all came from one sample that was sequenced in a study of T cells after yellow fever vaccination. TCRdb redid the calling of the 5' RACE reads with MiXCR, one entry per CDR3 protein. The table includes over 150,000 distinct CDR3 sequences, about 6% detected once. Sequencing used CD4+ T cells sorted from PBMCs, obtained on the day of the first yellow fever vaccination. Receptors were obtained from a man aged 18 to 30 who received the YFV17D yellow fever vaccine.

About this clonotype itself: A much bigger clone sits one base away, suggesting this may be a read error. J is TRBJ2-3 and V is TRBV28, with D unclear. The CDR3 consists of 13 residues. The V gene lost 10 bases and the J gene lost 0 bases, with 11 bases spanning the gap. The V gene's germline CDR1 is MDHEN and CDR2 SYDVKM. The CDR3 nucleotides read TGTGCCAACTCCGCCAGTAGCACAGATACGCAGTATTTT. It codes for CANSASSTDTQYF.

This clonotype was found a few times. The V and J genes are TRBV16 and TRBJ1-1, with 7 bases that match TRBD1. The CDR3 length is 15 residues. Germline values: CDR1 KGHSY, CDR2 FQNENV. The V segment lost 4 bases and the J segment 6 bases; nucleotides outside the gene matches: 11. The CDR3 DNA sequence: TGTGCCAGCAGCCGACTCCGACAGGGTGGGTCTGAAGCTTTCTTT. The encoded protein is CASSRLRQGGSEAFF.

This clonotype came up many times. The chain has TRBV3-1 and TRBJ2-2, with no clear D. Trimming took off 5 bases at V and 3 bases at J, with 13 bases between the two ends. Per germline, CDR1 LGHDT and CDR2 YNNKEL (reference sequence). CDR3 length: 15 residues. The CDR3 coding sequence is TGTGCCAGCAGCTATCTCTTGACCGACACCGGGGAGCTGTTTTTT. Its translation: CASSYLLTDTGELFF.

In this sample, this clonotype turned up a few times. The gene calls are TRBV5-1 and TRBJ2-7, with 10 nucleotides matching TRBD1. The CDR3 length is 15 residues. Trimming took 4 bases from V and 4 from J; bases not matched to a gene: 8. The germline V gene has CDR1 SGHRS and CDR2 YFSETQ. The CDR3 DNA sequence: TGCGCCAGCAGCGTTACCGGGACAGGGGAATACGAGCAGTACTTC. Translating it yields CASSVTGTGEYEQYF.

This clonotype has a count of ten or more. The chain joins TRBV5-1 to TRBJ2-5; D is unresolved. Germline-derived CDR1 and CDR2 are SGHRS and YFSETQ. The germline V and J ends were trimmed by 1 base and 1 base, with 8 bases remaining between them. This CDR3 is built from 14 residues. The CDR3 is CASSLSALQETQYF. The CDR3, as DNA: TGCGCCAGCAGCTTGTCGGCTCTCCAAGAGACCCAGTACTTC. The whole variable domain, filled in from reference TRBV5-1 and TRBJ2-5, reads KAGVTQTPRYLIKTRGQQVTLSCSPISGHRSVSWYQQTPGQGLQFLFEYFSETQRNKGNFPGRFSGRQFSNSRSEMNVSTLELGDSALYLCASSLSALQETQYFGPGTRLLVL.

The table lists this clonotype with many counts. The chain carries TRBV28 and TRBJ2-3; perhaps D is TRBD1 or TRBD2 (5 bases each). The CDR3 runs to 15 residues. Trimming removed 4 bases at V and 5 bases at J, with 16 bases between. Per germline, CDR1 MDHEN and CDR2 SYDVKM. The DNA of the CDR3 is TGTGCCAGCAGTTACCGGGACCCCAGTCTAGATACGCAGTATTTT. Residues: CASSYRDPSLDTQYF.

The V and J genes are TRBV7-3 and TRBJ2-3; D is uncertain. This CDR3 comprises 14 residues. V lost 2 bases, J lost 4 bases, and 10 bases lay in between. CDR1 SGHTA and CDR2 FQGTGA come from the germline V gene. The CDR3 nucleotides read TGTGCCAGCAGCTTATCCAGGACCGCAGATACGCAGTATTTT. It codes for CASSLSRTADTQYF.

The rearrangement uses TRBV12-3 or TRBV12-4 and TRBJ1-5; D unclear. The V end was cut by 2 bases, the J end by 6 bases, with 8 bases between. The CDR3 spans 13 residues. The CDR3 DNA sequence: TGTGCCAGCAGTTTAACGGGTCCTCAGCCCCAGCATTTT. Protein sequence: CASSLTGPQPQHF.

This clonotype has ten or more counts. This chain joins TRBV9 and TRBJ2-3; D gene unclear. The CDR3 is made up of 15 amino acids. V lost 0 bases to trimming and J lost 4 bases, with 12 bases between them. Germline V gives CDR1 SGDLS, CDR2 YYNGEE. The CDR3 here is CASSVDPKGSDTQYF. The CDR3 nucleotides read TGTGCCAGCAGCGTAGACCCGAAGGGCTCAGATACGCAGTATTTT.

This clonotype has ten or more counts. Written as DNA, the CDR3 is TGCGCCAGCAGCCAAGATGTTTCAGGGCGGTCCGGGGAGCTGTTTTTT. As protein: CASSQDVSGRSGELFF. V and J are TRBV4-3 and TRBJ2-2, with D perhaps TRBD1 (5 bases). CDR3 length: 16 amino acids. Germline V CDR1 and CDR2: LGHNA, YSLEER. The V end lost 0 bases, the J end lost 6 bases, and 14 bases lay between the germline ends.

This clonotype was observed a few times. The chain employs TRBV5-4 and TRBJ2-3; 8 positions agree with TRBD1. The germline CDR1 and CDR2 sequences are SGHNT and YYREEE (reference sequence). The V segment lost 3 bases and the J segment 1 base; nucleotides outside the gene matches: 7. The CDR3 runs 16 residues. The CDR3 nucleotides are TGTGCCAGCAGCTCTCGGACAGGGTGGGGCACAGATACGCAGTATTTT. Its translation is CASSSRTGWGTDTQYF.

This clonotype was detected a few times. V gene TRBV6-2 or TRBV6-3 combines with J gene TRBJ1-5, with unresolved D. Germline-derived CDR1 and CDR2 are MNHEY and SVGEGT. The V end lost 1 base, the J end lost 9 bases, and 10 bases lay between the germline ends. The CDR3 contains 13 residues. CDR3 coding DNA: TGTGCCAGCAGTTACTTTGCAATCCGGCCCCAGCATTTT. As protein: CASSYFAIRPQHF.

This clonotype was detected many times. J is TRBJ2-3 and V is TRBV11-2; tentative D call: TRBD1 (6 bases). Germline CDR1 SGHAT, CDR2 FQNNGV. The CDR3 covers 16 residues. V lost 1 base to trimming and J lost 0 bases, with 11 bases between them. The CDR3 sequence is CASSLAGDASTDTQYF. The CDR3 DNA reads TGTGCCAGCAGCTTAGCAGGGGACGCTAGCACAGATACGCAGTATTTT.

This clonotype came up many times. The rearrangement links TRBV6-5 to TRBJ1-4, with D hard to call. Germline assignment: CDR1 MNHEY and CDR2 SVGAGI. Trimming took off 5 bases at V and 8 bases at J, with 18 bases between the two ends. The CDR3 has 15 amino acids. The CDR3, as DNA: TGTGCCAGCAGTCTCGGGTTCCAAGTTGGGGAAAAACTGTTTTTT. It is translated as CASSLGFQVGEKLFF.

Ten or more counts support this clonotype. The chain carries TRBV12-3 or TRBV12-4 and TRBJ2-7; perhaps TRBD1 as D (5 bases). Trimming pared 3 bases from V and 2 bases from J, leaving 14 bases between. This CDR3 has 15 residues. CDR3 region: CASSFRRDRAYEQYF. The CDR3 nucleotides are TGTGCCAGCAGTTTCCGGAGAGACAGAGCCTACGAGCAGTACTTC.

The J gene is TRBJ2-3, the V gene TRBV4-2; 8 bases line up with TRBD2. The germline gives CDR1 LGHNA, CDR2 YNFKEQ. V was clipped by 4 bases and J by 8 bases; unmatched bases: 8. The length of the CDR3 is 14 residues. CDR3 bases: TGTGCCAGCAGCCCAGACGGGACTAGGGGTACGCAGTATTTT. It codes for CASSPDGTRGTQYF.

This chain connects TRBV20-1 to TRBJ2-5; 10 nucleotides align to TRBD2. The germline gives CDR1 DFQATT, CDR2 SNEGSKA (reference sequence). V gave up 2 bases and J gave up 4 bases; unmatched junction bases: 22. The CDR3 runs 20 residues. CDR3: CSARQVGRLAGAWGRETQYF. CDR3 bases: TGCAGTGCTAGACAGGTCGGGCGGCTAGCGGGGGCGTGGGGGAGAGAGACCCAGTACTTC.

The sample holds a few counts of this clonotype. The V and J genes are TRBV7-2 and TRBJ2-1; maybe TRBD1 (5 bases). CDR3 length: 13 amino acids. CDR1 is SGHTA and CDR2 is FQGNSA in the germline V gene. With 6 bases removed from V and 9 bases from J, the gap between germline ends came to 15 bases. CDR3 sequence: CASSRKGESEQFF. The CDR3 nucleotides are TGTGCCAGCAGTCGAAAAGGGGAATCTGAGCAGTTCTTC.